This T cell receptor beta chain was sequenced for a study of spatial heterogeneity in lung cancer. In its sample, this clonotype was seen many times. Germline lookup yields CDR1 MNHNS and CDR2 SASEGT. The V and J ends lost 4 bases and 0 bases, in that order; junction bases with no gene match: 6. The CDR3 runs to 15 residues. The time point was: sample taken at primary tumor resection. Unsorted whole RNA of tumor, nontumor lung or frozen PBMC was sequenced. Using its own MiXCR run on the 5' RACE reads, TCRdb lists one record per CDR3 protein. This sample yields about 17,000 distinct CDR3 sequences, of which 15% to 20% are seen a single time; around an eighth belongs to the top ten.

The V gene is TRBV6-1, the J gene TRBJ2-7, with 7 positions matching TRBD1. This TCR came from a male donor with early-stage non-small cell lung cancer. This sample comprised PBMCs, obtained at surgery. The CDR3, as DNA: TGTGCCAGCAGTGGGGGACAGACCCGCTCCTACGAGCAGTACTTC. The encoded protein is CASSGGQTRSYEQYF.